Included here is one T cell receptor (beta chain) sequence, with context. Germline V gives CDR1 SGHRS, CDR2 YFSETQ. This CDR3 spans 18 amino acids. This sample stems from a study of T cells expressing NK-cell markers. TCRdb reanalyzed the 5' RACE reads and collapses them to one entry per CDR3 protein, without DNA. The listing records 450,000 to 600,000 distinct CDR3 sequences. This receptor was taken from a man aged 18 to 29 in good health. This chain connects TRBV5-1 to TRBJ2-7; TCRdb proposes TRBD2, but this gene call is untestable without DNA. The source material was blood T cells: a sorted CD56 or NKG2C T cell subset, CD4+ or CD8+ T cells, or bulk PBMC T cells (not recorded which). The CDR3 spells CASSLAATSGSISYEQYF. The whole variable domain, remainder taken from reference TRBV5-1 and TRBJ2-7, is KAGVTQTPRYLIKTRGQQVTLSCSPISGHRSVSWYQQTPGQGLQFLFEYFSETQRNKGNFPGRFSGRQFSNSRSEMNVSTLELGDSALYLCASSLAATSGSISYEQYFGPGTRLTVT.